A single sample gave rise to the 21 T cell receptor beta chains below, sequenced in a study of post-analysis software for immune sequencing data. Study-wide findings and caveats: In patients, TRBV5-6, TRBV5-1 and TRBV20-1 belonged to several TRBV segments found more frequently than in controls.

cDNA libraries of TCR beta carried unique molecular identifiers. TCRdb fed the PCR reads into MiXCR, producing one record per CDR3 protein. This sample carries about 770,000 distinct CDR3 sequences, just over 45% of them seen once, and the ten largest clones take over 4.5%. These receptors have no identified antigens. Sample: blood. The receptors stem from a girl aged 5 to 17 with multiple sclerosis.

V and J are TRBV10-1 and TRBJ2-1; D possibly corresponds to TRBD1 (5 bases). Germline assignment: CDR1 WNHNN and CDR2 SYGVQD (reference sequence). CDR3 size: 15 residues. V was clipped by 0 bases and J by 13 bases, with 19 bases between them. The CDR3 region has the DNA TGCGCCAGCAGTGAGTCCGAAATTCTAGGGGCCTTTCAGTTCTTC. This gives the protein CASSESEILGAFQFF.

The V gene is TRBV6-2 or TRBV6-3, the J gene TRBJ2-1, with TRBD2 identical over 9 bases. The J call is uncertain, as TRBJ2-7 better fits the DNA end. This CDR3 has 16 amino acids. CDR1 is MNHEY and CDR2 is SVGEGT in the germline V gene. The CDR3, as DNA: TGTGCCAGCAGTTACGCCGCCGGGACTAGCTACAATGAGCAGTACTTC. It encodes CASSYAAGTSYNEQYF.

This clonotype occurred a few times. The chain joins TRBV21-1 to TRBJ2-7; the table's D call, TRBD2, has no DNA check behind it. TRBV21-1 is flagged as a pseudogene. The CDR3 runs 21 residues. CDR3 sequence: CASSKEVGGPSRKGEDYEQYF. The CDR3 bases are TGTGCCAGCAGCAAAGAGGTAGGAGGGCCCAGTAGAAAAGGAGAAGACTACGAGCAGTACTTC.

The chain carries TRBV27 and TRBJ2-5; 7 nucleotides match TRBD2. CDR1 and CDR2 (germline): MNHEY, SMNVEV (reference sequence). V lost 3 bases and J lost 5; bases outside the gene matches: 3. The CDR3 extends over 13 amino acids. CDR3 in amino acids: CASSLMGGETQYF. The CDR3 bases are TGTGCCAGCAGTTTGATGGGGGGGGAGACCCAGTACTTC.

The gene calls are TRBV11-2 and TRBJ2-3, with a possible D match to TRBD2 (8 bases). V was cut by 8 bases and J by 6 bases, with 24 bases left in between. Germline V lookup: CDR1 SGHAT, CDR2 FQNNGV. This CDR3 is 16 amino acids long. Here the CDR3 reads CASPGGPGGPVDTQYF. Here the CDR3 DNA reads TGTGCCAGCCCAGGGGGACCGGGAGGGCCGGTGGATACGCAGTATTTT.

This clonotype was seen more than once but under ten times. The genes are TRBV7-2 and TRBJ2-5, with 7 bases lining up with TRBD2. V shed 4 bases and J 5 bases; nucleotides not matched to a gene: 10. Germline CDR1 reads SGHTA; CDR2 reads FQGNSA. The CDR3 is made up of 15 amino acids. The CDR3: CASSSSFAGEETQYF. The DNA of the CDR3 is TGTGCCAGCAGCTCAAGCTTTGCGGGAGAGGAGACCCAGTACTTC.

The CDR3 sequence is CASSSGGGDQPQHF. The DNA of the CDR3 is TGCGCCAGCAGCTCGGGTGGAGGGGATCAGCCCCAGCATTTT. This rearrangement joins TRBV5-1 to TRBJ1-5; D possibly corresponds to TRBD1 (5 bases). V gave up 3 bases and J gave up 5 bases, with 12 bases separating them. This CDR3 has 14 amino acids. Looked up from germline, CDR1 is SGHRS and CDR2 is YFSETQ. Drawing the rest from reference TRBV5-1 and TRBJ1-5, the complete variable domain is KAGVTQTPRYLIKTRGQQVTLSCSPISGHRSVSWYQQTPGQGLQFLFEYFSETQRNKGNFPGRFSGRQFSNSRSEMNVSTLELGDSALYLCASSSGGGDQPQHFGDGTRLSIL.

A note on this clonotype: This may be a read error, as it is one base from a much larger clone. This chain uses TRBV7-2 with TRBJ2-5; a weak D match, TRBD1 (6 bases). The better agreement between TRBJ2-7 and the DNA end casts doubt on the J call. The CDR3 runs to 14 residues. Per the germline V gene, CDR1 is SGHTA and CDR2 is FQGNSA. The CDR3 DNA reads as TGTGCCAGCAGCTTAACAGGGAAAGTTTACGAGCAGTACTTC. This encodes CASSLTGKVYEQYF.

As concerns this clonotype: At one end, the junction sequence differs from germline, possibly due to a read error. The CDR3 bases are TGTGCCGGCAGTGCGGACACCTATAGCAATCAGCCCCAGCATTTT. This gives the protein CAGSADTYSNQPQHF. This chain joins TRBV25-1 and TRBJ1-5; D possibly corresponds to TRBD1 (5 bases). The CDR3 loop spans 15 amino acids. CDR1 and CDR2 (germline): MGHDK, SYGVNS. The entire variable domain, with the rest obtained from reference TRBV25-1 and TRBJ1-5, is as follows: EADIYQTPRYLVIGTGKKITLECSQTMGHDKMYWYQQDPGMELHLIHYSYGVNSTEKGDLSSESTVSRIRTEHFPLTLESARPSHTSQYLCAGSADTYSNQPQHFGDGTRLSIL.

Ten or more counts support this clonotype. The genes are TRBV7-2 and TRBJ2-1; 9 bases line up with TRBD1. The germline gives CDR1 SGHTA, CDR2 FQGNSA. This CDR3 is built from 15 residues. V dropped 4 bases and J dropped 3; count of bases not matched to a gene: 4. The CDR3 DNA reads TGTGCCAGCAGCTCGGGACAGGGAGTCTACAATGAGCAGTTCTTC. Translation: CASSSGQGVYNEQFF.

This sequence joins TRBV6-5 and TRBJ2-5, with D perhaps matching TRBD1 (6 bases). The CDR3 is 15 residues long. V lost 2 bases and J 2 bases, leaving 12 bases between the germline ends. Germline CDR1 reads MNHEY; CDR2 reads SVGAGI. CDR3 sequence reads: CASSYQGTAQETQYF. In DNA, the CDR3 is TGTGCCAGCAGTTACCAGGGGACGGCTCAAGAGACCCAGTACTTC.

The V gene is TRBV29-1, the J gene TRBJ2-5; TRBD2 aligns across 14 bases. CDR1 and CDR2 (germline): SQVTM, ANQGSEA. Trimming at V came to 8 bases and at J to 5 bases, leaving 13 bases not matched to a gene. The CDR3 is 16 residues long. CDR3 DNA sequence: TGCAGCACTAGACTAGCGGGAGGGCCGAGGGGCGAGACCCAGTACTTC. It translates to CSTRLAGGPRGETQYF.

The chain is built from TRBV15 and TRBJ1-2, with a tentative D call TRBD1 (5 bases). Germline V lookup: CDR1 LNHNV, CDR2 YYDKDF (reference sequence). The CDR3 length is 17 residues. The V end lost 1 base, the J end lost 8 bases, and 23 bases lay between the germline ends. Here the CDR3 reads CATSRAGGEFTLFGYTF. The CDR3 DNA reads as TGTGCCACCAGCAGAGCCGGAGGGGAGTTTACTTTGTTCGGCTACACCTTC.

J is TRBJ2-2 and V is TRBV9; 8 nucleotides align to TRBD1. Germline lookup yields CDR1 SGDLS and CDR2 YYNGEE. The ends lost 0 bases at V and 1 base at J; junction bases unmatched: 5. The CDR3 consists of 17 residues. CDR3 DNA: TGTGCCAGCAGCGTAGGCCACGGGACAGGGAACACCGGGGAGCTGTTTTTT. Encoded protein: CASSVGHGTGNTGELFF. Filled out from reference TRBV9 and TRBJ2-2, the complete variable domain reads DSGVTQTPKHLITATGQRVTLRCSPRSGDLSVYWYQQSLDQGLQFLIQYYNGEERAKGNILERFSAQQFPDLHSELNLSSLELGDSALYFCASSVGHGTGNTGELFFGEGSRLTVL.

The gene calls are TRBV4-3 and TRBJ2-1; a weak D match, TRBD2 (6 bases). This CDR3 has 15 residues. Germline V gene lookup returns CDR1 LGHNA and CDR2 YSLEER. V was pared by 0 bases and J by 5 bases, with 11 bases between. The CDR3 here is CASSQDVASDNEQFF. DNA of the CDR3: TGCGCCAGCAGCCAAGATGTCGCTAGCGACAATGAGCAGTTCTTC.

V and J are TRBV12-3 or TRBV12-4 and TRBJ2-1; TRBD2 agrees at 9 bases. V was clipped by 3 bases and J by 10 bases; unmatched bases: 4. There are 13 residues in the CDR3. The chain's CDR3 is CASSLGLAWEQFF. CDR3 coding DNA: TGTGCCAGCAGTTTGGGACTAGCTTGGGAGCAGTTCTTC.

With respect to this clonotype: The CDR3 carries no conserved terminal phenylalanine or tryptophan, so it likely arises from a read error. J is TRBJ2-7 and V is TRBV7-2; a weak D match, TRBD1 (5 bases). CDR1 is SGHTA, CDR2 FQGNSA, per germline. With 5 bases removed from V and 2 bases from J, the gap between germline ends came to 13 bases. This CDR3 comprises 14 residues. The CDR3 protein is CASSPGKVPYEQYS. The CDR3 DNA is TGTGCCAGCAGCCCAGGGAAGGTCCCCTACGAGCAGTACTCC.

The chain has TRBV6-1 and TRBJ2-5; weak D call: TRBD1 (6 bases). The V and J ends lost 5 bases and 6 bases respectively, with 16 bases between them. The CDR3 is 14 amino acids. The germline V gene encodes CDR1 MNHNS and CDR2 SASEGT. The CDR3 region has the DNA TGTGCCAGCAGTTTTGAGGCCGACAGGAAGACCCAGTACTTC. It yields the protein CASSFEADRKTQYF.

The chain couples TRBV10-3 to TRBJ2-1; 8 nucleotides agree with TRBD1. Per the germline V gene, CDR1 is ENHRY and CDR2 is SYGVKD. CDR3 length: 15 residues. V was pared by 4 bases and J by 4 bases, with 6 bases of the junction left unmatched. The CDR3 sequence is CAISVQDRAYNEQFF. The CDR3 bases are TGTGCCATCAGTGTCCAGGACAGGGCTTACAATGAGCAGTTCTTC.

CDR3 DNA sequence: TGCAGTGCAACGGGAGACGCCTATGGCTACACCTTC. Translated, it gives CSATGDAYGYTF. The chain couples TRBV20-1 to TRBJ1-2; unclear D gene. The germline V gene has CDR1 DFQATT and CDR2 SNEGSKA (reference sequence). Trimming removed 6 bases at V and 4 bases at J, with 12 bases between. The CDR3 length is 12 residues.

The chain employs TRBV7-2 and TRBJ2-5; a possible D gene is TRBD2 (7 bases). V was clipped by 3 bases and J by 4 bases, with 18 bases between them. Germline CDR1 and CDR2: SGHTA and FQGNSA. The CDR3 has 16 residues. In DNA, the CDR3 is TGTGCCAGCAGCTTCAGGGGAGGGTCGATTGGAGAGACCCAGTACTTC. Protein: CASSFRGGSIGETQYF.